This TCR beta chain stems from a study of shared clonotypes between healthy human individuals. The overall study: Donors consisted of a couple of women and three men between 18 and 49. Three CD4 naive, three CD4 memory, two CD8 naive and one CD8 memory plate were used per donor.

Profiled with immunoSEQ multiplex PCR; TCRdb holds only in-frame clones, not every one. This table holds hundreds of thousands of clones, about 97% found once. The V end lost 4 bases, the J end lost 8 bases, and 15 bases lay between the germline ends. The CDR3 runs 13 residues. CDR1 and CDR2 from the germline V gene are SGHRS and YFSETQ. What was sequenced was naive CD4+ T cells sorted from blood. Subset meaning: CD45RA+ positively selected. This TCR came from a woman in her 30s in good health. V gene TRBV5-1 combines with J gene TRBJ1-2, with D perhaps TRBD1 (5 bases). CDR3 bases: TGCGCCAGCAGCCCCGGGACGCGTCGGGGCTACACCTTC. Translation: CASSPGTRRGYTF. Complete variable domain (other parts from reference TRBV5-1 and TRBJ1-2): KAGVTQTPRYLIKTRGQQVTLSCSPISGHRSVSWYQQTPGQGLQFLFEYFSETQRNKGNFPGRFSGRQFSNSRSEMNVSTLELGDSALYLCASSPGTRRGYTFGSGTRLTVV.